This T cell receptor (beta chain) was identified in a study of hypomethylating agent response in myelodysplastic syndrome. At the level of the study: Of these patients, 6 or 7 responded (complete response or hematologic improvement) and a few did not.

Clones were read by immunoSEQ multiplex PCR, and TCRdb kept only the in-frame ones, dropping some. The sample yields about 10,000 clones, approximately 86% seen once. This clone was counted only a few times. No antigen is known for it. Overall study results and limits: No significant post-treatment change in richness, rarefaction diversity or clonality, across all patients or response groups. Lack of age-matching between healthy donors and MDS patients could bias comparison.

With 4 bases removed from V and 3 bases from J, the gap between germline ends came to 13 bases. The germline V gene encodes CDR1 SGHRS and CDR2 YFSETQ. The CDR3 length is 14 residues. The chain carries TRBV5-1 and TRBJ1-1; tentatively, D is TRBD1 (5 bases). The TCR originated in a human donor with myelodysplastic syndrome. The material was bone marrow, obtained before or after starting hypomethylating agent treatment for myelodysplastic syndrome (not recorded which). This CDR3 is CASSPGGADTEAFF. The CDR3 bases are TGCGCCAGCAGCCCCGGAGGGGCGGACACTGAAGCTTTCTTT.